Included here is one T cell receptor beta chain sequence, with context. The method was immunoSEQ multiplex PCR; TCRdb's version includes in-frame clones alone and lacks a portion of them. The sample includes over 200,000 clones, around 88% of them seen just once. These data are taken from a study of cytomegalovirus exposure and HLA in healthy donors. Sequenced sample: PBMCs. The sequence derives from a woman aged 18 to 35 in good health and CMV-seronegative.

CDR3 DNA sequence: TGCAGCGTTAGACACGACACAGATACGCAGTATTTT. It yields the protein CSVRHDTDTQYF. The V call is TRBV29-1, the J call TRBJ2-3, with no clear D. The V end lost 5 bases, the J end lost 2 bases, and 8 bases lay between the germline ends. The CDR3 is 12 residues long. The V gene's germline CDR1 is SQVTM and CDR2 ANQGSEA.